Relative to its sample, the clone carrying this T cell receptor (beta chain) is medium-sized (0.01 to 0.1%). This beta chain came through as a stray read in a library set up for alpha chains, and its size says little. The CDR3 has 14 amino acids. Trimming took 5 bases from V and 2 from J; bases not matched to a gene: 5. The germline V gene encodes CDR1 KGHSH and CDR2 LQKENI. MiXCR, applied by TCRdb to the 5' RACE reads, yields one record per CDR3 protein. The data show 9,500 to 12,000 distinct CDR3 sequences, roughly 6.2% seen once. The data are from a study of spatial heterogeneity in lung cancer. Described time point: sample taken at primary tumor resection. Sequencing covered unsorted whole RNA taken from tumor, nontumor lung or frozen PBMC.

Sequencing used PBMCs, obtained at surgery. The source of this sequence is a male donor with early-stage non-small cell lung cancer. The rearrangement joins TRBV18 to TRBJ2-7; 8 bases are a match to TRBD2. The CDR3 reads CASSTSGGPYEQYF. The CDR3 nucleotides are TGTGCCAGCTCAACTAGCGGAGGGCCCTACGAGCAGTACTTC.